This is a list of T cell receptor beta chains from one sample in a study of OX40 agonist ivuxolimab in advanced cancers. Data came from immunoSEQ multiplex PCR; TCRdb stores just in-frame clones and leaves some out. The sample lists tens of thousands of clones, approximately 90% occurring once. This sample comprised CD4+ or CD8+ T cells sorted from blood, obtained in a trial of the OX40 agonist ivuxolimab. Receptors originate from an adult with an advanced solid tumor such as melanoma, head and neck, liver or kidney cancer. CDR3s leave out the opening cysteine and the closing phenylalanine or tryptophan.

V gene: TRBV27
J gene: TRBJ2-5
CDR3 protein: ASSPLPASGSPETQY

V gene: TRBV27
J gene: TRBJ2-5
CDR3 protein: ASSPQEYGETQY

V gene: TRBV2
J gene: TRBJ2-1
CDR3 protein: ASRKGYVLGLADDNEQF

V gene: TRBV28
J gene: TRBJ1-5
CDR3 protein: ASSRALADSNQPQH

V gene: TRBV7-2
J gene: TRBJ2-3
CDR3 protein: ASSLAEGLKSTDTQY

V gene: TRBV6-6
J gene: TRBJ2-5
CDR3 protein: ASSPATSLETQY

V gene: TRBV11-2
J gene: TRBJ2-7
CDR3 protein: ASSLAGADYEQY

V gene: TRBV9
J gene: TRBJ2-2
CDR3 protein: ASSAGPGQLNTGELF

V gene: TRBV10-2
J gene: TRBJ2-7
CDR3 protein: ASSGTSGSYEQY

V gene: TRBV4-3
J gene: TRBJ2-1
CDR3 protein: ASSQGLAGFNEQF

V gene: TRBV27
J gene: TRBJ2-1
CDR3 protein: ASSLSSGNYEQF

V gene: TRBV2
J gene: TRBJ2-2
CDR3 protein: ASRSSSGTRSAGELF

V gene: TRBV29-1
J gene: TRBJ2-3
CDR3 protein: SVVNRGSGADTQY

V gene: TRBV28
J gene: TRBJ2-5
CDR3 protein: ASSPPGRGKGETQY

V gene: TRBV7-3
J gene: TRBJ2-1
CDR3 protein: ASSAGGLAGNEQF

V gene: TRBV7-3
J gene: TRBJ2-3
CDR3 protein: ASSLIVTDTQY

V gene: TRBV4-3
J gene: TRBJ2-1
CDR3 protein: ASSQDRATYNEQF

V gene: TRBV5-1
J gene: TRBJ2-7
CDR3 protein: ASSSGLAGDEQY

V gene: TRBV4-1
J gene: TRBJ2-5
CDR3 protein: ASSQSTGQETQY

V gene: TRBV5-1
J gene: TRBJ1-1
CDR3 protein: ASSLGTGTSEAF

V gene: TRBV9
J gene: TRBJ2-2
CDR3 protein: ASTAAPNTGELF

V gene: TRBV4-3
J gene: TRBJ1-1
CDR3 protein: ASSQEQGESTEAF

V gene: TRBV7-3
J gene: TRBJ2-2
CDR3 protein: ASSSLPGIANTGELF

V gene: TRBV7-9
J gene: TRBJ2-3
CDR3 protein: ASSLFPAGGLGTQY

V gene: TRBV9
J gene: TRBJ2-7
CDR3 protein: ASSVAWGYEQY

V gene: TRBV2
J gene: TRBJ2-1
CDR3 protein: ASSGPGTVYNEQF

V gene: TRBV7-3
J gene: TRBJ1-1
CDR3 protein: ASSLGQGENTEAF

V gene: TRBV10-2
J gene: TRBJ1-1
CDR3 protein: ASSDLVRPTSEAF

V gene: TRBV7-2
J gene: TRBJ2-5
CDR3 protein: ASSSTGDQETQY

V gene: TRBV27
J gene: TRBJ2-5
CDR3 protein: ASSGRQGLETQY

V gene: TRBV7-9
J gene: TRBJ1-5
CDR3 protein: ASSPPGAPPNQPQH

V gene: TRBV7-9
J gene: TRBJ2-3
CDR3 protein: ASSSALPDTQY

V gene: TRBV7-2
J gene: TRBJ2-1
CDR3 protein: ASSFVAGGYNEQF

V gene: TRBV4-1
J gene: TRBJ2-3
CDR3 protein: ASNPSWAGATDTQY

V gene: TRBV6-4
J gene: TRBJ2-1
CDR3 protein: ASSEDANNEQF

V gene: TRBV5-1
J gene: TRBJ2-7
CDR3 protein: ASSQGLAGRPYEQY

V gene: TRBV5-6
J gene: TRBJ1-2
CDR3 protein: ASSLAPLTRNYGYT

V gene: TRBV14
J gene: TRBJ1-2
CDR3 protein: ASSQDQGEYGYT

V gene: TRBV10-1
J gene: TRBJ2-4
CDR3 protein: ASSESIGYIQY

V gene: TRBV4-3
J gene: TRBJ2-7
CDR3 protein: ASSQGTGRYEQY

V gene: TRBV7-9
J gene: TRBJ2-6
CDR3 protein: ASSRSPVSGANVLT

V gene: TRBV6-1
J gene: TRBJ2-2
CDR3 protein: ARPRVVMNTGELF

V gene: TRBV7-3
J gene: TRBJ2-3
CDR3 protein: ASSLGTSSDTQY

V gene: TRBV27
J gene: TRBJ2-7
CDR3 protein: ASRPGTASYEQY

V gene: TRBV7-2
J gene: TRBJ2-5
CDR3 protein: ASSLGPGAETQY

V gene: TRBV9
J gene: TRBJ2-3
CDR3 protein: ASSVVGGPTDTQY

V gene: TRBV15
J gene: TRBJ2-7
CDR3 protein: ATSRGLAAPYEQY

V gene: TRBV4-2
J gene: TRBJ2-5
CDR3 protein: ASSQHGGETQY

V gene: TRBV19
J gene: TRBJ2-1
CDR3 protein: ASSREPLLDEQF

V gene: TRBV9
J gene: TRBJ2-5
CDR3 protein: ASSVGDRKETQY